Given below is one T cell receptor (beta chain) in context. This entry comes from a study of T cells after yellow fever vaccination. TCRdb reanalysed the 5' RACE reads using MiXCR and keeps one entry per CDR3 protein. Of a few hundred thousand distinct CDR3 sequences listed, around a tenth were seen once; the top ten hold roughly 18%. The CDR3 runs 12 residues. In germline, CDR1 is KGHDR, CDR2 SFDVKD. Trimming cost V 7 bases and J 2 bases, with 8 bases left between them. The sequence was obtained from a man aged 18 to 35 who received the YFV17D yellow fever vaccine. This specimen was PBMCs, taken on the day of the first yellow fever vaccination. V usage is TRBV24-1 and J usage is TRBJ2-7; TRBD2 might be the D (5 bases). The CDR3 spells CATREDPYEQYF. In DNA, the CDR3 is TGTGCCACCAGGGAGGACCCCTACGAGCAGTACTTC.